One and the same sample provided the 29 T cell receptor beta chains below, sequenced in a study of cytomegalovirus exposure and HLA in healthy donors. PCR employed 60 Vbeta and 13 Jbeta primers. Profiled with immunoSEQ multiplex PCR; TCRdb holds only in-frame clones, not every one. The sample features approximately 42,000 clones, with 6.5% to 10% in its top ten. The sample consisted of PBMCs. The receptor source for this set is a male donor in good health and CMV-seronegative.

This chain connects TRBV29-1 to TRBJ2-7; 9 bases agree with TRBD1. This CDR3 region has 15 residues. CDR1 is SQVTM and CDR2 is ANQGSEA in the germline V gene. The junction had 12 bases not matched to a gene; V was cut back by 5 bases and J by 4 bases. The CDR3 reads CSVLGGTGGAYEQYF. The CDR3 nucleotides read TGCAGCGTTCTAGGCGGAACAGGGGGCGCGTACGAGCAGTACTTC.

The gene calls are TRBV12-5 and TRBJ1-1; weak D call: TRBD1 (5 bases). This CDR3 is 13 amino acids long. Germline lookup yields CDR1 LGHNT and CDR2 FRNRAP. V lost 5 bases, J lost 3 bases, and 10 bases lay in between. The CDR3 reads CASGRDSYTEAFF. The CDR3 nucleotides are TGTGCTAGTGGTAGAGACAGTTACACTGAAGCTTTCTTT.

J is TRBJ2-7 and V is TRBV7-8; tentative D call: TRBD1 (5 bases). The CDR3 is 11 amino acids. Between the trimmed V and J ends, which lost 4 bases and 7 bases, there was a span of 8 bases. Germline V gene data show CDR1 as SGHVS and CDR2 as FQNEAQ. Here the CDR3 DNA reads TGTGCCAGCAGCTCCGCAGGGGAGCAGTACTTC. Translation: CASSSAGEQYF.

The rearrangement links TRBV6-1 to TRBJ2-3; possibly TRBD2 for D (5 bases). The CDR3 contains 13 residues. V was pared by 6 bases and J by 3 bases, with 10 bases between. Germline V gives CDR1 MNHNS, CDR2 SASEGT. This chain's CDR3 is CASSLARTDTQYF. CDR3 DNA sequence: TGTGCCAGCAGCTTAGCGAGGACAGATACGCAGTATTTT.

The V gene is TRBV7-2, the J gene TRBJ2-1; TRBD2 matches at 16 bases. Unmatched junction bases numbered 4, after V lost 4 bases and J lost 7 bases. The germline CDR1 and CDR2 sequences are SGHTA and FQGNSA. This CDR3 comprises 16 residues. The CDR3 loop is CASSSRGLAGGNEQFF. The CDR3 DNA reads as TGTGCCAGCAGCTCCAGGGGACTAGCGGGGGGGAATGAGCAGTTCTTC.

CDR3 amino acids: CASSPPGQSYGYTF. The CDR3 coding sequence is TGTGCCAGCAGCCCTCCGGGACAGAGCTATGGCTACACCTTC. The chain joins TRBV7-9 to TRBJ1-2, with 7 bases aligning to TRBD1. Germline V gene data show CDR1 as SEHNR and CDR2 as FQNEAQ (reference sequence). The CDR3 loop spans 14 amino acids. Losses at the gene ends were 5 bases for V and 4 bases for J; bases not matched to a gene: 7.

The rearrangement joins TRBV11-1 to TRBJ2-1; possible D gene TRBD2, 5 bases. V was trimmed by 5 bases and J by 4 bases, leaving 12 bases between them. The length of the CDR3 is 14 residues. The V gene's germline CDR1 is SGHAT and CDR2 FQDESV (reference sequence). The CDR3 spells CASSRPGRYNEQFF. The DNA of the CDR3 is TGTGCCAGCAGCCGCCCGGGGAGATACAATGAGCAGTTCTTC.

CDR3: CASSQERDRENGYTF. Here the CDR3 DNA reads TGTGCCAGCAGCCAAGAACGGGACAGAGAGAATGGCTACACCTTC. J is TRBJ1-2 and V is TRBV4-2; 7 bases map to TRBD1. CDR1 is LGHNA and CDR2 is YNFKEQ in the germline V gene. J was trimmed by 6 bases and V by 0 bases; bases with no gene match: 7. There are 15 residues in the CDR3.

The chain is built from TRBV6-5 and TRBJ2-7; D possibly corresponds to TRBD2 (6 bases). In germline, CDR1 is MNHEY, CDR2 SVGAGI. The V and J ends lost 6 bases and 2 bases respectively, with 11 bases between them. The CDR3 contains 13 residues. The CDR3 reads CASSNGGTYEQYF. The CDR3 DNA reads TGTGCCAGCAGCAACGGGGGTACCTACGAGCAGTACTTC.

V usage is TRBV27 and J usage is TRBJ2-3; D possibly corresponds to TRBD2 (5 bases). The CDR3 covers 14 residues. Germline V lookup: CDR1 MNHEY, CDR2 SMNVEV (reference sequence). V lost 8 bases and J lost 1, with 13 bases in between. DNA for the CDR3: TGTGCCAGCGGAGAACTAGGGCGCACAGATACGCAGTATTTT. Translation: CASGELGRTDTQYF.

The J gene is TRBJ2-7, the V gene TRBV28; TRBD1 aligns across 8 bases. Germline CDR1 is MDHEN and CDR2 is SYDVKM. The CDR3 covers 14 residues. Losses at the gene ends were 5 bases for V and 5 bases for J; bases not matched to a gene: 8. The CDR3 coding sequence is TGTGCCAGCAGTCCGAGGACAGGGCGGAACGAGCAGTACTTC. This gives the protein CASSPRTGRNEQYF.

The chain carries TRBV30 and TRBJ1-1; TRBD1 matches at 7 bases. Trimming took 7 bases from V and 1 from J; bases not matched to a gene: 3. Germline-derived CDR1 and CDR2 are GTSNPN and SVGIG (reference sequence). The CDR3 is made up of 12 amino acids. The CDR3 region has the DNA TGTGCCTTGGGGACAGAGAACACTGAAGCTTTCTTT. Amino acids: CALGTENTEAFF.

This rearrangement joins TRBV30 to TRBJ2-1; 8 bases match TRBD2. Germline-derived CDR1 and CDR2 are GTSNPN and SVGIG (reference sequence). With 0 bases clipped from V and 0 bases from J, the junction kept 4 bases outside the gene matches. The CDR3 extends over 16 amino acids. The CDR3: CAWSVGGASSYNEQFF. DNA for the CDR3: TGTGCCTGGAGTGTCGGGGGGGCCAGCTCCTACAATGAGCAGTTCTTC.

The chain carries TRBV4-2 and TRBJ1-5; tentatively, D is TRBD1 (5 bases). V was shortened by 4 bases and J by 0 bases, with 16 bases between the two germline ends. Germline CDR1 reads LGHNA; CDR2 reads YNFKEQ. This CDR3 contains 17 residues. The DNA of the CDR3 is TGTGCCAGCAGCCCCCGAGGAGGGGCCGGTAGCAATCAGCCCCAGCATTTT. Its translation: CASSPRGGAGSNQPQHF.

The chain combines TRBV7-2 with TRBJ2-3; D possibly corresponds to TRBD1 (6 bases). The CDR3 runs to 14 residues. The V gene's germline CDR1 is SGHTA and CDR2 FQGNSA. V was shortened by 1 base and J by 6 bases, with 11 bases between the two germline ends. CDR3 sequence: CASSLGGGPDTQYF. CDR3 coding DNA: TGTGCCAGCAGCTTAGGAGGGGGTCCGGATACGCAGTATTTT.

The genes are TRBV5-6 and TRBJ2-7, with 9 bases identical to TRBD1. The CDR3 sequence is 13 residues long. With V trimmed by 2 bases and J by 5 bases, 2 bases remained unmatched. Germline V CDR1 and CDR2: SGHDT, YYEEEE. CDR3 protein: CASSFGTGNEQYF. Written as DNA, the CDR3 is TGTGCCAGCAGCTTCGGGACAGGGAACGAGCAGTACTTC.

This chain joins TRBV10-3 and TRBJ2-1; 7 bases are shared with TRBD2. The CDR3 runs to 16 residues. V shed 4 bases, J shed 6 bases, and the junction held 12 bases outside the gene matches. Germline values: CDR1 ENHRY, CDR2 SYGVKD. CDR3 nucleotides: TGTGCCATCAGTGCGACCACCGGGACTAACCCCAATGAGCAGTTCTTC. This translates into CAISATTGTNPNEQFF.

The chain combines TRBV11-1 with TRBJ2-7; 8 nucleotides line up with TRBD2. V shed 4 bases, J shed 6 bases, and the junction held 23 bases outside the gene matches. The germline V gene encodes CDR1 SGHAT and CDR2 FQDESV (reference sequence). This CDR3 has 19 residues. The CDR3 sequence is CASSSRSIGTRYLLGEQYF. In nucleotides, the CDR3 is TGTGCCAGCAGCTCGAGATCTATCGGGACTAGATATTTGCTGGGCGAGCAGTACTTC.

The J gene is TRBJ2-7, the V gene TRBV11-2, with D perhaps TRBD2 (5 bases). This CDR3 has 15 residues. Trimming removed 6 bases at V and 1 base at J, with 16 bases between. Looked up from germline, CDR1 is SGHAT and CDR2 is FQNNGV. CDR3 bases: TGTGCCAGCAGACGTCCTGGCGGGCGATCCTACGAGCAGTACTTC. This translates into CASRRPGGRSYEQYF.

This chain links TRBV6-1 with TRBJ2-2; D unclear. Germline lookup yields CDR1 MNHNS and CDR2 SASEGT. CDR3 size: 14 residues. Trimming cost V 0 bases and J 7 bases, with 9 bases left between them. The CDR3 DNA is TGTGCCAGCAGTGAAGCCGACGGGTACGGGGAGCTGTTTTTT. Its protein product is CASSEADGYGELFF.

This chain connects TRBV2 to TRBJ2-2, with 8 bases matching TRBD1. The CDR3 length is 15 residues. CDR1 SNHLY and CDR2 FYNNEI come from the germline V gene. With V trimmed by 6 bases and J by 5 bases, 8 bases remained unmatched. The CDR3 loop reads CASRADRARTGELFF. The CDR3 nucleotides are TGTGCCAGCAGGGCGGACAGGGCTAGAACCGGGGAGCTGTTTTTT.

This chain joins TRBV10-2 and TRBJ1-2, with D tentatively TRBD1 (6 bases). This CDR3 has 14 amino acids. V was pared by 3 bases and J by 7 bases, with 15 bases between. From germline, CDR1 is WSHSY and CDR2 SAAADI. The CDR3 is CASSDGGALGGYTF. CDR3 DNA sequence: TGCGCCAGCAGTGACGGGGGGGCCCTTGGTGGCTACACCTTC.

V gene TRBV27 combines with J gene TRBJ2-2; TRBD1 agrees at 8 bases. The CDR3 covers 14 residues. The V segment lost 5 bases and the J segment 4 bases; nucleotides outside the gene matches: 3. Looked up from germline, CDR1 is MNHEY and CDR2 is SMNVEV (reference sequence). The CDR3: CASSRQGTTGELFF. CDR3 DNA: TGTGCCAGCAGTAGACAGGGGACCACCGGGGAGCTGTTTTTT.

The V and J genes are TRBV5-1 and TRBJ2-2; maybe TRBD1 (5 bases). The CDR3 runs to 15 residues. V lost 9 bases and J lost 4, with 19 bases in between. Germline CDR1 reads SGHRS; CDR2 reads YFSETQ. CDR3 sequence: CATDARTRFTGELFF. The DNA for the CDR3 is TGCGCCACGGACGCCCGGACACGATTCACCGGGGAGCTGTTTTTT.

The chain links TRBV18 to TRBJ2-3, with D perhaps matching TRBD1 (6 bases). V was shortened by 2 bases and J by 4 bases, with 13 bases between the two germline ends. Germline values: CDR1 KGHSH, CDR2 LQKENI. CDR3 length: 15 amino acids. The CDR3 spells CASSPGTDRADTQYF. As DNA, the CDR3 is TGTGCCAGCTCACCAGGGACGGACAGAGCAGATACGCAGTATTTT. The entire variable domain, with the rest obtained from reference TRBV18 and TRBJ2-3, is as follows: NAGVMQNPRHLVRRRGQEARLRCSPMKGHSHVYWYRQLPEEGLKFMVYLQKENIIDESGMPKERFSAEFPKEGPSILRIQQVVRGDSAAYFCASSPGTDRADTQYFGPGTRLTVL.

The chain uses TRBV7-2 and TRBJ2-1; possible D gene TRBD1, 5 bases. Germline assignment: CDR1 SGHTA and CDR2 FQGNSA. The CDR3 length is 14 residues. V lost 9 bases and J 9 bases, leaving 21 bases between the germline ends. Here the CDR3 reads CASSRSRPQGEQFF. In DNA form, the CDR3 reads TGTGCCAGTAGCCGGTCTAGGCCCCAGGGTGAGCAGTTCTTC.

CDR3 loop: CASSPTITYEQYF. The DNA for the CDR3 is TGTGCCAGCTCACCGACAATCACCTACGAGCAGTACTTC. The chain is built from TRBV18 and TRBJ2-7, with unresolved D. Per germline, CDR1 KGHSH and CDR2 LQKENI. The CDR3 covers 13 residues. V lost 3 bases and J lost 2, with 8 bases in between.

The chain joins TRBV4-1 to TRBJ2-1, with 11 bases aligning to TRBD2. The germline CDR1 and CDR2 sequences are MGHRA and YSYEKL. V shed 3 bases, J shed 0 bases, and the junction held 10 bases outside the gene matches. The CDR3 has 19 amino acids. CDR3 amino acids: CASSHIGLAGGYSYNEQFF. DNA for the CDR3: TGCGCCAGCAGCCACATTGGCCTAGCGGGAGGTTACTCCTACAATGAGCAGTTCTTC.

The chain recombines TRBV4-1 with TRBJ1-1; D gene ambiguous. Germline lookup yields CDR1 MGHRA and CDR2 YSYEKL. Trimming stripped 1 base from V and 2 bases from J, with 17 bases between. There are 17 residues in the CDR3. In DNA, the CDR3 is TGCGCCAGCAGCCAAGTTATTAGTCGGAGTCTCAACACTGAAGCTTTCTTT. It yields the protein CASSQVISRSLNTEAFF.